Below, 26 T cell receptor beta chains from the same sample are listed, as sequenced in a study of T cell changes during pregnancy in multiple sclerosis. The repertoire was sequenced with immunoSEQ multiplex PCR; TCRdb's copy has only in-frame clones and lacks some. Among some 59,000 clones listed, just over 90% were seen once. Sequencing was performed on peripheral blood, taken in the second trimester of pregnancy. Receptors originate from a female donor with multiple sclerosis, enrolled in a pregnancy study.

The chain has TRBV23-1 and TRBJ2-5; tentatively, D is TRBD1 (7 bases). TRBV23-1 is known as an ORF, though its function is uncertain. V was shortened by 11 bases and J by 1 base, with 20 bases between the two germline ends. The CDR3 sequence is 15 residues long. In DNA form, the CDR3 reads TGCGCCCCTGGGGGGACAGATCTTATCCAAGAGACCCAGTACTTC. Translating it yields CAPGGTDLIQETQYF.

This chain joins TRBV29-1 and TRBJ1-2; D is ambiguous. Trimming removed 7 bases from V and 4 bases from J, with 13 bases in between. The CDR3 extends over 12 amino acids. The germline V gene encodes CDR1 SQVTM and CDR2 ANQGSEA. The CDR3 region has the DNA TGCAGCGCCTCTGGAGGACCCTATGGCTACACCTTC. This sequence encodes CSASGGPYGYTF. Together with reference TRBV29-1 and TRBJ1-2, the CDR3 gives the full variable domain: SAVISQKPSRDICQRGTSLTIQCQVDSQVTMMFWYRQQPGQSLTLIATANQGSEATYESGFVIDKFPISRPNLTFSTLTVSNMSPEDSSIYLCSASGGPYGYTFGSGTRLTVV.

V is TRBV5-4 and J is TRBJ1-2; possibly TRBD1 for D (5 bases). This CDR3 has 14 amino acids. V dropped 1 base and J dropped 8 bases, with 15 bases sitting between them. The germline V gene has CDR1 SGHNT and CDR2 YYREEE (reference sequence). The CDR3 nucleotides are TGTGCCAGCAGCTTGATCGGGACGGGAGACGGCTACACCTTC. Amino acid sequence: CASSLIGTGDGYTF.

V is TRBV4-3 and J is TRBJ2-1; tentatively, D is TRBD2 (7 bases). The CDR3 spans 15 residues. V dropped 5 bases and J dropped 5 bases, with 16 bases sitting between them. From germline, CDR1 is LGHNA and CDR2 YSLEER. The CDR3 nucleotides are TGCGCCAGCAGCTTACGCCGGGGGGCCCACAATGAGCAGTTCTTC. Translation: CASSLRRGAHNEQFF.

The gene calls are TRBV6-6 and TRBJ1-5; 7 nucleotides match TRBD1. V trimming: 6 bases; J trimming: 4 bases; junction bases outside the gene matches: 6. The V gene's germline CDR1 is MNHNY and CDR2 SVGAGI (reference sequence). CDR3 length: 14 amino acids. The CDR3 protein is CASRDTGANQPQHF. The CDR3 DNA reads as TGTGCCAGCAGGGATACAGGGGCAAATCAGCCCCAGCATTTT.

The chain links TRBV6-5 to TRBJ2-1, with TRBD1 matching over 7 bases. Germline V gene data show CDR1 as MNHEY and CDR2 as SVGAGI. CDR3 size: 16 residues. J was trimmed by 0 bases and V by 4 bases; bases with no gene match: 6. The CDR3 loop is CASSFDRASSYNEQFF. The CDR3 coding sequence is TGTGCCAGCAGTTTCGACAGGGCCAGCTCCTACAATGAGCAGTTCTTC.

This clone appeared once. CDR3 in amino acids: CASSPGRQDFNYGYTF. CDR3 DNA: TGTGCCAGCTCACCAGGGAGACAAGACTTCAACTATGGCTACACCTTC. The rearrangement links TRBV18 to TRBJ1-2, with no clear D. The CDR3 consists of 16 residues. Germline V lookup: CDR1 KGHSH, CDR2 LQKENI. V was trimmed by 2 bases and J by 2 bases, leaving 15 bases between them.

The chain is built from TRBV5-6 and TRBJ1-2, with unresolved D. Trimming removed 4 bases at V and 0 bases at J, with 16 bases between. The germline V gene encodes CDR1 SGHDT and CDR2 YYEEEE. The CDR3 covers 16 residues. CDR3 DNA: TGTGCCAGCAGCCCCTCTCCCCGCAGGCCTAACTATGGCTACACCTTC. This sequence encodes CASSPSPRRPNYGYTF.

V and J are TRBV11-2 and TRBJ2-5; TRBD2 agrees at 8 bases. The CDR3 is 14 residues long. CDR1 and CDR2 (germline): SGHAT, FQNNGV. The V segment lost 3 bases and the J segment 4 bases; nucleotides outside the gene matches: 4. The CDR3 sequence: CASSFGGGRETQYF. The CDR3 DNA reads TGTGCCAGCAGCTTTGGCGGGGGGAGAGAGACCCAGTACTTC.

This rearrangement joins TRBV5-4 to TRBJ2-2, with 12 bases identical to TRBD2. Looked up from germline, CDR1 is SGHNT and CDR2 is YYREEE (reference sequence). Trimming cost V 4 bases and J 5 bases; bases outside gene matches: 9. The CDR3 length is 17 residues. Here the CDR3 DNA reads TGTGCCAGCAGCCCCGGACTAGCGGGGATTCCAACCGGGGAGCTGTTTTTT. It yields the protein CASSPGLAGIPTGELFF.

V is TRBV9 and J is TRBJ1-6, with D unclear. In germline, CDR1 is SGDLS, CDR2 YYNGEE. V lost 1 base, J lost 7 bases, and 18 bases lay in between. The CDR3 spans 17 residues. The DNA for the CDR3 is TGTGCCAGCAGCGTACTAATTGAAGGACGGGAAAATTCACCCCTCCACTTT. This gives the protein CASSVLIEGRENSPLHF.

The chain carries TRBV7-9 and TRBJ2-7; no definite D call. This CDR3 comprises 13 residues. Germline V gives CDR1 SEHNR, CDR2 FQNEAQ (reference sequence). Trimming cost V 5 bases and J 5 bases, with 13 bases left between them. The CDR3 DNA follows: TGTGCCAGCAGCCCGACACGGAACGACGAGCAGTACTTC. Amino acid sequence: CASSPTRNDEQYF.

V and J are TRBV5-1 and TRBJ1-2; D unresolved. This CDR3 comprises 14 residues. V lost 3 bases and J lost 0, with 9 bases in between. The germline V gene has CDR1 SGHRS and CDR2 YFSETQ. The CDR3 here is CASSSGRANYGYTF. The CDR3 bases are TGCGCCAGCAGCTCAGGAAGAGCTAACTATGGCTACACCTTC.

A single count supports this clone. The V call is TRBV2, the J call TRBJ1-1; possibly TRBD1 for D (5 bases). The CDR3 extends over 13 amino acids. Germline V gives CDR1 SNHLY, CDR2 FYNNEI. Between the trimmed V and J ends, which lost 5 bases and 5 bases, there was a span of 12 bases. The CDR3: CASSSGLWTEAFF. The CDR3 region has the DNA TGTGCCAGCAGTTCAGGGCTGTGGACTGAAGCTTTCTTT.

This chain connects TRBV18 to TRBJ1-1, with D maybe TRBD1 (6 bases). CDR3 length equals 15 residues. The germline V and J ends were trimmed by 4 bases and 1 base, with 13 bases remaining between them. Germline V gene lookup returns CDR1 KGHSH and CDR2 LQKENI. The chain's CDR3 is CASSLSGTRNTEAFF. CDR3 DNA sequence: TGTGCCAGCTCACTAAGCGGGACAAGGAACACTGAAGCTTTCTTT.

This chain uses TRBV12-5 with TRBJ2-7, with a possible D match to TRBD2 (5 bases). The CDR3 runs to 14 residues. Germline V gene data show CDR1 as LGHNT and CDR2 as FRNRAP. Trimming cost V 6 bases and J 6 bases, with 18 bases left between them. The CDR3 spells CASGLIKRVFEQYF. The CDR3 coding sequence is TGTGCTAGTGGCCTTATAAAGAGGGTTTTCGAGCAGTACTTC.

This clone was recorded once. The chain joins TRBV6-5 to TRBJ2-7; 8 nucleotides line up with TRBD1. Per the germline V gene, CDR1 is MNHEY and CDR2 is SVGAGI. The CDR3 runs to 14 residues. The V and J ends lost 2 bases and 5 bases, in that order; junction bases with no gene match: 5. Written as DNA, the CDR3 is TGTGCCAGCAGTTACAGGACAGGGACGGACGAGCAGTACTTC. Protein product: CASSYRTGTDEQYF.

This chain links TRBV30 with TRBJ1-6, with D maybe TRBD1 (6 bases). This CDR3 region has 15 residues. Trimming shortened V by 3 bases and J by 7 bases, and 16 bases separated the two germline ends. The V gene's germline CDR1 is GTSNPN and CDR2 SVGIG (reference sequence). The CDR3 reads CAWSLLQGKNSPLHF. CDR3 DNA sequence: TGTGCCTGGAGCCTTCTTCAGGGGAAGAATTCACCCCTCCACTTT. Looking up the rest from reference TRBV30 and TRBJ1-6 gives the full variable domain: SQTIHQWPATLVQPVGSPLSLECTVEGTSNPNLYWYRQAAGRGLQLLFYSVGIGQISSEVPQNLSASRPQDRQFILSSKKLLLSDSGFYLCAWSLLQGKNSPLHFGNGTRLTVT.

Worth noting for this clone: This same CDR3 is encoded by further DNA sequences in the sample. The chain couples TRBV5-1 to TRBJ2-1, with 9 bases lining up with TRBD2. From germline, CDR1 is SGHRS and CDR2 YFSETQ. There are 16 residues in the CDR3. Germline trimming cut 0 bases from V and 4 bases from J; bases unmatched to any gene: 5. This CDR3 reads CASSLAAGGPYNEQFF. For the CDR3, the DNA is TGCGCCAGCAGCTTGGCGGCGGGGGGGCCTTACAATGAGCAGTTCTTC.

The chain is built from TRBV19 and TRBJ1-2; possible D gene TRBD1, 6 bases. Germline V gives CDR1 LNHDA, CDR2 SQIVND (reference sequence). The CDR3 consists of 15 residues. Trimming left V 3 bases short and J 4 bases short, with 15 bases between. CDR3 in DNA: TGTGCCAGTAGTATCCCCGCAGGGGCCGCCTATGGCTACACCTTC. This translates into CASSIPAGAAYGYTF.

This sequence joins TRBV7-9 and TRBJ2-1; 7 bases match TRBD2. CDR3 size: 16 residues. With 1 base clipped from V and 7 bases from J, the junction kept 10 bases outside the gene matches. Germline CDR1 SEHNR, CDR2 FQNEAQ (reference sequence). The chain's CDR3 is CASSLGSGGPFNEQFF. The CDR3 nucleotides are TGTGCCAGCAGCTTAGGGTCGGGGGGACCATTTAATGAGCAGTTCTTC.

The V call is TRBV15, the J call TRBJ2-1, with 7 bases matching TRBD2. CDR1 and CDR2 (germline): LNHNV, YYDKDF (reference sequence). V was clipped by 3 bases and J by 10 bases; unmatched bases: 12. The CDR3 covers 15 residues. The CDR3 sequence: CATSRASGGMGEQFF. The CDR3, as DNA: TGTGCCACCAGCAGGGCCTCGGGGGGAATGGGAGAGCAGTTCTTC.

Only one count was recorded for this clone. The gene calls are TRBV29-1 and TRBJ2-7, with D uncertain. Trimming pared 0 bases from V and 1 base from J, leaving 7 bases between. Germline V gene lookup returns CDR1 SQVTM and CDR2 ANQGSEA. This CDR3 contains 13 residues. CDR3 sequence (DNA): TGCAGCGTTGAAGATCCCTCTTCCTACGAGCAGTACTTC. This sequence encodes CSVEDPSSYEQYF.

The chain is built from TRBV5-1 and TRBJ2-3, with a tentative D call TRBD2 (6 bases). Germline V gene data show CDR1 as SGHRS and CDR2 as YFSETQ. The germline V and J ends were trimmed by 2 bases and 2 bases, with 12 bases remaining between them. The length of the CDR3 is 15 residues. The CDR3 loop reads CASSFGGEITDTQYF. The CDR3 nucleotides read TGCGCCAGCAGCTTTGGCGGGGAGATCACAGATACGCAGTATTTT.

The rearrangement joins TRBV2 to TRBJ2-2; TRBD2 matches at 8 bases. From germline, CDR1 is SNHLY and CDR2 FYNNEI. The CDR3 loop spans 19 amino acids. Trimming took 7 bases from V and 2 from J; bases not matched to a gene: 18. The DNA for the CDR3 is TGTGCCAGCACGGCCCGGGCAGCGGGGGTCCCTGAAAACACCGGGGAGCTGTTTTTT. This encodes CASTARAAGVPENTGELFF.

The chain couples TRBV4-1 to TRBJ1-5; 9 bases fit TRBD1. V shed 1 base, J shed 3 bases, and the junction held 16 bases outside the gene matches. Germline CDR1 and CDR2: MGHRA and YSYEKL. The CDR3 consists of 20 residues. The CDR3 here is CASSQVRDRAAIRTNQPQHF. DNA for the CDR3: TGCGCCAGCAGCCAAGTCCGGGACAGGGCCGCAATAAGGACCAATCAGCCCCAGCATTTT.